The T cell receptor beta chain under discussion was sequenced for a study of blood T cell repertoires in COVID-19. Study-wide background: Whether acute or convalescent, the COVID-19 samples came from the United States, Italy and Spain.

TCRdb keeps only in-frame clones here, not all; method: immunoSEQ multiplex PCR. The sample lists around 79,000 clones, approximately 90% occurring once. This clonotype was obtained from a human donor in a cohort sampled during active COVID-19. The material sequenced was peripheral blood.

Written as DNA, the CDR3 is TGTGCCAGCAGCTTCGACAGGGGGGGAAACACCATATATTTT. This encodes CASSFDRGGNTIYF. V gene TRBV7-2 combines with J gene TRBJ1-3; 9 bases are a match to TRBD1. Unmatched junction bases numbered 1, after V lost 3 bases and J lost 4 bases. Per germline, CDR1 SGHTA and CDR2 FQGNSA. The CDR3 runs to 14 residues.